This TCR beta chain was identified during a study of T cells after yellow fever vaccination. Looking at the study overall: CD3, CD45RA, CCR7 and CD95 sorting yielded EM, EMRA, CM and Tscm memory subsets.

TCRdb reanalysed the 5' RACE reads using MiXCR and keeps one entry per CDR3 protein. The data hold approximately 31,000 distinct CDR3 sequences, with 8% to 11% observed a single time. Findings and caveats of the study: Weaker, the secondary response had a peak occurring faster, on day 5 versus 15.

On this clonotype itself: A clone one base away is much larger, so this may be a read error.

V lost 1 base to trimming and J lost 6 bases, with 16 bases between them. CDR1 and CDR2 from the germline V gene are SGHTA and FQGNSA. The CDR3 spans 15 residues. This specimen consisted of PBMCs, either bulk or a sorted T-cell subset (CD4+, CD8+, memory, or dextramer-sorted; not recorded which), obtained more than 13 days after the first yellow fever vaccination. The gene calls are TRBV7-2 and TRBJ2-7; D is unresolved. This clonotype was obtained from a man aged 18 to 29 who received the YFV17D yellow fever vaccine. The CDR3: CASSLDLLGWGEQYF. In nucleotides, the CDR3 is TGTGCCAGCAGCTTAGACCTTCTCGGGTGGGGCGAGCAGTACTTC. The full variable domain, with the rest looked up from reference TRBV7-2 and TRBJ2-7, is GAGVSQSPSNKVTEKGKDVELRCDPISGHTALYWYRQSLGQGLEFLIYFQGNSAPDKSGLPSDRFSAERTGGSVSTLTIQRTQQEDSAVYLCASSLDLLGWGEQYFGPGTRLTVT.